The rows below give T cell receptor beta chains drawn from one sample of a study of early T cells in non-severe SARS-CoV-2 infection. From the 5' RACE reads, TCRdb called clonotypes with MiXCR, one entry per CDR3 protein. The table records around 50,000 distinct CDR3 sequences, under 14% of them present only once. Sequencing was carried out using whole blood. These receptors came from an adult who was a healthcare worker with PCR-confirmed SARS-CoV-2 infection or an uninfected control (not recorded which). The CDR3 runs from the conserved cysteine through the conserved F or W. A D gene is named only where the DNA matches it firmly. Expanded clones get a size class; other rows say once, few or many, or leave the size out.

v_call	clone_size	j_call	d_call	cdr3_aa	cdr3_nt
TRBV10-3	many	TRBJ1-1	TRBD1	CAIKTGGEKGTEAFF	TGTGCCATTAAGACAGGGGGCGAAAAAGGCACTGAAGCTTTCTTT
TRBV2	-	TRBJ2-2	TRBD1	CASRIPGQDFTGELFF	TGTGCCAGCAGGATACCGGGACAGGATTTCACCGGGGAGCTGTTTTTT
TRBV10-2	few	TRBJ2-2	-	CASRVERVGELFF	TGCGCCAGCAGGGTCGAAAGGGTCGGGGAGCTGTTTTTT
TRBV9	many	TRBJ2-1	TRBD2	CASSTRRAGGNEQFF	TGTGCCAGCAGCACCAGGAGGGCCGGGGGGAATGAGCAGTTCTTC
TRBV3-1	many	TRBJ1-1	-	CASSRMGTEAFF	TGTGCCAGCAGCAGGATGGGCACTGAAGCTTTCTTT
TRBV24-1	few	TRBJ2-3	-	CATSDPGRPDTQYF	TGTGCCACCAGTGATCCAGGGCGACCAGATACGCAGTATTTT
TRBV2	many	TRBJ2-1	-	CASSDARVRDNEQFF	TGTGCCAGCAGTGATGCCCGGGTACGGGACAATGAGCAGTTCTTC
TRBV2	-	TRBJ2-1	-	CASSQANEQFF	TGTGCCAGCAGTCAAGCCAATGAGCAGTTCTTC
TRBV7-3	-	TRBJ2-1	-	CATARGGSYNEQFF	TGTGCCACCGCCAGGGGGGGGTCCTACAATGAGCAGTTCTTC
TRBV29-1	many	TRBJ2-1	-	CSVALGTVNEQFF	TGCAGCGTTGCCCTAGGGACTGTCAATGAGCAGTTCTTC
TRBV7-8	many	TRBJ1-1	-	CASSLRVGAEAFF	TGTGCCAGCAGCCTTAGGGTTGGAGCTGAAGCTTTCTTT
TRBV5-1	-	TRBJ2-7	-	CASSFTGTTSYEQYF	TGCGCCAGCAGCTTTACAGGGACGACCTCCTACGAGCAGTACTTC
TRBV3-1	-	TRBJ2-4	TRBD1	CASSQTGGGLSDIQYF	TGTGCCAGCAGCCAGACAGGGGGAGGCCTCTCAGACATTCAGTACTTC
TRBV20-1	-	TRBJ1-5	-	CSASQGSNSNQPQHF	TGCAGTGCTAGTCAGGGATCCAATAGCAATCAGCCCCAGCATTTT
TRBV7-7	few	TRBJ2-2	-	CASSKTTTNTGELFF	TGTGCCAGCAGCAAGACAACTACGAACACCGGGGAGCTGTTTTTT